This is a list of T cell receptor beta chains from one sample in a study of shared clonotypes between healthy human individuals. TCRdb's table, derived via immunoSEQ multiplex PCR, lists solely in-frame clones and lacks some. The sample records roughly 2.5 million clones, roughly nine tenths being singletons. Sequences were obtained from naive CD4+ T cells sorted from blood. The receptor source for this set is a man younger than 30 in good health. Each CDR3 is given with its conserved first and last residue. The order of the fields is D gene, clone size, V gene, J gene, CDR3 DNA, CDR3 protein. A D gene is named only where the DNA matches it firmly. A row's size may be missing; if present it is once, few, many or a size class.

>NA|NA|TRBV7-2|TRBJ2-3
TGTGCCAGCAGCTTAGCGGCCGGCGATACGCAGTATTTT
CASSLAAGDTQYF
>NA|NA|TRBV5-1|TRBJ2-5
TGCGCCAGCAGCTTGGGGACAGAGCAAGAGACCCAGTACTTC
CASSLGTEQETQYF
>NA|NA|TRBV30|TRBJ1-2
TGTGCCTGGAGGGGAGGACGGGACTATGGCTACACCTTC
CAWRGGRDYGYTF
>NA|NA|TRBV2|TRBJ2-2
TGTGCCAGCAGTGGTCAGAGGAACACCGGGGAGCTGTTTTTT
CASSGQRNTGELFF
>NA|NA|TRBV7-9|TRBJ2-2
TGTGCCAGCAGCGCCCGGGACACCGGGGAGCTGTTTTTT
CASSARDTGELFF
>TRBD1|NA|TRBV10-1|TRBJ2-7
TGCGCCAGCAGTTCGGGACAGAGCTACGAGCAGTACTTC
CASSSGQSYEQYF
>TRBD1|NA|TRBV28|TRBJ2-7
TGTGCCAGCAGTTCGCCGGGGACAGGGGGCGTCTACGAGCAGTACTTC
CASSSPGTGGVYEQYF
>NA|NA|TRBV7-9|TRBJ2-3
TGTGCCAGCAGCTTAAACAGGGTGACCGGGGATACGCAGTATTTT
CASSLNRVTGDTQYF
>NA|NA|TRBV5-4|TRBJ2-3
TGTGCCAGCAGATGGGGCCAGTCAGATACGCAGTATTTT
CASRWGQSDTQYF
>NA|once|TRBV27|TRBJ1-5
TGTGCCAGCAGTTTACGGGCGGGATCAAGCAATCAGCCCCAGCATTTT
CASSLRAGSSNQPQHF
>NA|few|TRBV18|TRBJ1-5
TGTGCCAGCTCACCAGATGAATTTCAGCCCCAGCATTTT
CASSPDEFQPQHF
>TRBD1|few|TRBV30|TRBJ1-5
TGTGCCTGGAGTCACCGGGACAGGGATGATCAGCCCCAGCATTTT
CAWSHRDRDDQPQHF
>TRBD1|once|TRBV18|TRBJ2-7
TGTGCCAGCTCACAAGGGACAGGGGAAGAGCAGTACTTC
CASSQGTGEEQYF
>NA|NA|TRBV19|TRBJ2-7
TGTGCCAGACAGAAAAGGACAACGAGGGAATACGAGCAGTACTTC
CARQKRTTREYEQYF
>TRBD1|NA|TRBV29-1|TRBJ2-7
TGCAGCGCCCAACCCCGGGACAGGACCGACGAGCAGTACTTC
CSAQPRDRTDEQYF
>TRBD1|NA|TRBV19|TRBJ2-7
TGTGCCAGTAGAGTCGACAGGGGGCGACTAGCCCGACTCCCTTACGAGCAGTACTTC
CASRVDRGRLARLPYEQYF
>NA|NA|TRBV7-9|TRBJ2-5
TGTGCCAGCAGCTTAGCGCTGGGAGGGGGGGAGACCCAGTACTTC
CASSLALGGGETQYF
>NA|once|TRBV5-3|TRBJ2-7
TGTGCCAGAGACATGGACGCCACCTACGAGCAGTACTTC
CARDMDATYEQYF
>NA|NA|TRBV30|TRBJ2-7
TGTGCCTGGAGTAGAGGCCGCTTGGAGCAGTACTTC
CAWSRGRLEQYF
>NA|NA|TRBV10-3|TRBJ1-5
TGTGCCATCAGTGAAGGGGGGGATAGCAATCAGCCCCAGCATTTT
CAISEGGDSNQPQHF
>NA|NA|TRBV7-3|TRBJ2-2
TGTGCCAGCAGCTTAGGGACTGCCCCCTCCGGCGGGGAGCTGTTTTTT
CASSLGTAPSGGELFF
>NA|NA|TRBV10-3|TRBJ1-5
TGTGCCATCAGTGAGTCAGGGGAGGGAAGTATTGGCAATCAGCCCCAGCATTTT
CAISESGEGSIGNQPQHF
>TRBD1|once|TRBV7-2|TRBJ2-7
TGTGCCAGCATGGGACAGGTAACTTCCTACGAGCAGTACTTC
CASMGQVTSYEQYF
>NA|NA|TRBV19|TRBJ1-2
TGTGCCAGTAGGTCTGGACAGCTAGGCTATGGCTACACCTTC
CASRSGQLGYGYTF
>TRBD2|NA|TRBV11-2|TRBJ2-5
TGTGCCAGCAGCGTCTCTAGCGGACAAGAGACCCAGTACTTC
CASSVSSGQETQYF
>TRBD2|NA|TRBV5-1|TRBJ2-7
TGCGCCAGCAGCTTGGCTCTAGCGGGAACATCCTACGAGCAGTACTTC
CASSLALAGTSYEQYF
>NA|NA|TRBV7-9|TRBJ1-1
TGTGCCAGCAGCCCATACACAGGGTTGAACACTGAAGCTTTCTTT
CASSPYTGLNTEAFF
>NA|NA|TRBV5-1|TRBJ2-1
TGCGCCAGCGGTCGGGCGGCGGACTCCTACAATGAGCAGTTCTTC
CASGRAADSYNEQFF
>NA|NA|TRBV7-2|TRBJ2-7
TGTGCCAGCAGCGAAAGTAGAGGGGGTACCTACGAGCAGTACTTC
CASSESRGGTYEQYF
>NA|NA|TRBV28|TRBJ2-3
TGTGCCAGCAACAATGGGTGGGCCGGGGGACGCACAGATACGCAGTATTTT
CASNNGWAGGRTDTQYF
>NA|once|TRBV6-5|TRBJ2-7
TGTGCCAGCAGTTACGGACAGTTAGGAGCCGAGCAGTACTTC
CASSYGQLGAEQYF
>TRBD1|NA|TRBV6-5|TRBJ2-7
TGTGCCAGCAGCCCCGGGACAGGGCGCTACGAGCAGTACTTC
CASSPGTGRYEQYF
>NA|NA|TRBV2|TRBJ1-5
TGTGCCAGCAGTGAATATGTGGGTCAGGGGTCCACTCAGCCCCAGCATTTT
CASSEYVGQGSTQPQHF
>TRBD2|NA|TRBV4-1|TRBJ2-7
TGCGCCAGCAGGTACGCACCCCTAGCGGGACTGTACGAGCAGTACTTC
CASRYAPLAGLYEQYF
>NA|NA|TRBV6-1|TRBJ1-6
TGTGCCAGCTCGACCGACTATAATTCACCCCTCCACTTT
CASSTDYNSPLHF
>NA|NA|TRBV6-5|TRBJ2-3
TGTGCCAGCAGTTACTCGCGGCAGGCCGCACCCTATTTT
CASSYSRQAAPYF
>NA|NA|TRBV6-1|TRBJ1-6
TGTGCCAGCAGTGAGTACAGGGAAGGTTCACCCCTCCACTTT
CASSEYREGSPLHF
>TRBD2|NA|TRBV19|TRBJ2-7
TGTGCCAGTAGTACACTAGCGGGCCTATCCTACGAGCAGTACTTC
CASSTLAGLSYEQYF
>NA|NA|TRBV5-1|TRBJ1-1
TGCGCCAGCAGCTCGGGCCGGGAGAACACTGAAGCTTTCTTT
CASSSGRENTEAFF
>NA|NA|TRBV5-1|TRBJ2-7
TGCGCCAGCAGCTCACAGGGTAACGAGCAGTACTTC
CASSSQGNEQYF
>TRBD2|NA|TRBV9|TRBJ2-2
TGTGCCAGCAGCGTAGGGAGGGAGGGATCCGGGGAGCTGTTTTTT
CASSVGREGSGELFF
>NA|NA|TRBV7-8|TRBJ2-1
TGTGCCAGCAGCTTACTGGGTACCAATGAGCAGTTCTTC
CASSLLGTNEQFF
>NA|NA|TRBV11-2|TRBJ2-6
TGTGCCAGCAGCGCGACCTCTGGGGCCAACGTCCTGACTTTC
CASSATSGANVLTF
>TRBD1|NA|TRBV5-1|TRBJ2-3
TGCGCCAGCAGACTGTTGACAGGGAACACAGATACGCAGTATTTT
CASRLLTGNTDTQYF
>NA|NA|TRBV19|TRBJ2-5
TGTGCCAGTAGTATCAACGCAGAGACCCAGTACTTC
CASSINAETQYF
>NA|few|TRBV10-3|TRBJ1-2
TGTGCCATCAGCGGACAGTCGGGCTATGGCTACACCTTC
CAISGQSGYGYTF
>NA|NA|TRBV5-1|TRBJ2-7
TGCGCCAGCAGCTCAAGAGGTTATCAACTCATCTACGAGCAGTACTTC
CASSSRGYQLIYEQYF
>NA|once|TRBV6-1|TRBJ2-1
TGTGCCAGCAGCACCGAAAGCTCCTACAATGAGCAGTTCTTC
CASSTESSYNEQFF
>NA|NA|TRBV25-1|TRBJ2-1
TGTGCCAGCAGCCCTGCCCCCGGGGCGGAGGGCAATGAGCAGTTCTTC
CASSPAPGAEGNEQFF
>TRBD2|NA|TRBV7-9|TRBJ2-7
TGTGCCAGCAGCCAGAAGGGGACTAGCTCCTACGAGCAGTACTTC
CASSQKGTSSYEQYF
>NA|NA|TRBV10-1|TRBJ2-1
TGCGCCAGCAGTGAGACTCCCCGACCTAAGGGGAATGAGCAGTTCTTC
CASSETPRPKGNEQFF